The 27 T cell receptor beta chains below were found in one sample sequenced in a study of blood T cell repertoires in COVID-19. Sequencing was performed with immunoSEQ multiplex PCR; in TCRdb, only in-frame clones are kept and a portion is missing. Among some 350,000 clones listed, around 89% were seen once. Sequencing used peripheral blood. Receptor source: a woman in her thirties with COVID-19, enrolled during active disease.

V gene TRBV5-1 combines with J gene TRBJ2-3, with TRBD2 matching 13 bases. Germline CDR1 SGHRS, CDR2 YFSETQ. V lost 4 bases to trimming and J lost 5 bases; unmatched junction nucleotides: 4. There are 15 residues in the CDR3. The CDR3 DNA reads TGCGCCAGCAGCCAAGGACTAGCGGGAGTAGATACGCAGTATTTT. Residues: CASSQGLAGVDTQYF.

The chain combines TRBV14 with TRBJ2-7; TRBD1 agrees at 8 bases. The CDR3 covers 14 residues. The germline CDR1 and CDR2 sequences are SGHDN and FVKESK. The CDR3 spells CASSLDRGRYVQYV. CDR3 nucleotide sequence: TGTGCCAGCAGCCTCGACAGGGGACGGTACGTGCAGTACGTC.

This clone was counted once. The chain couples TRBV4-2 to TRBJ2-7; 7 bases are shared with TRBD2. This CDR3 comprises 13 residues. CDR1 is LGHNA, CDR2 YNFKEQ, per germline. V dropped 3 bases and J dropped 5; count of bases not matched to a gene: 4. The CDR3 loop is CASSQGGRDEQYF. CDR3 bases: TGTGCCAGCAGCCAGGGGGGGAGGGACGAGCAGTACTTC.

This chain joins TRBV7-2 and TRBJ1-2; TRBD1 matches at 7 bases. Germline V gene sequence: CDR1 SGHTA, CDR2 FQGNSA. This CDR3 has 15 amino acids. V lost 1 base and J lost 3; bases outside the gene matches: 5. The CDR3 protein is CASSLVTGVHYGYTF. The CDR3, as DNA: TGTGCCAGCAGCTTAGTAACAGGGGTACACTATGGCTACACCTTC.

The chain is built from TRBV18 and TRBJ2-1; D is perhaps TRBD1 (5 bases). CDR1 KGHSH and CDR2 LQKENI come from the germline V gene. V was pared by 6 bases and J by 0 bases, with 15 bases between. The CDR3 contains 16 residues. CDR3 bases: TGTGCCAGCTCTTTCGGCCAGGGAAGCTCCTACAATGAGCAGTTCTTC. This codes for CASSFGQGSSYNEQFF.

V is TRBV4-2 and J is TRBJ2-5; 9 bases match TRBD2. After removal of 0 bases from V and 3 bases from J, the junction contained 5 bases not matched to a gene. Germline V lookup: CDR1 LGHNA, CDR2 YNFKEQ. CDR3 size: 16 residues. In DNA, the CDR3 is TGTGCCAGCAGCCAAGAGACTAGCGGTGGAGAAGAGACCCAGTACTTC. Its protein product is CASSQETSGGEETQYF.

V is TRBV30 and J is TRBJ2-1; the match to TRBD2 covers 9 bases. V dropped 4 bases and J dropped 5; count of bases not matched to a gene: 3. Germline assignment: CDR1 GTSNPN and CDR2 SVGIG (reference sequence). The CDR3 is 13 amino acids. Written as DNA, the CDR3 is TGTGCCTGGAAGGGACTAGCACACAATGAGCAGTTCTTC. This translates into CAWKGLAHNEQFF.

The chain employs TRBV4-1 and TRBJ1-1; D ambiguous. Germline CDR1 is MGHRA and CDR2 is YSYEKL. Deletions cut 4 bases from V and 4 bases from J, with 13 bases between. This CDR3 is built from 14 residues. The CDR3 DNA follows: TGCGCCAGCAGCCTGGAGGCTGGGAGCACTGAAGCTTTCTTT. Protein: CASSLEAGSTEAFF.

The chain links TRBV28 to TRBJ1-2; 7 bases fit TRBD1. V shed 5 bases and J 2 bases; nucleotides not matched to a gene: 8. The CDR3 spans 15 residues. The germline gives CDR1 MDHEN, CDR2 SYDVKM. The CDR3 is CASSPQSTGNYGYTF. The CDR3, as DNA: TGTGCCAGCAGTCCCCAATCGACAGGGAACTATGGCTACACCTTC.

V gene TRBV11-3 combines with J gene TRBJ1-1; possibly TRBD1 for D (6 bases). Germline CDR1 and CDR2: SGHNT and YENEEA. The CDR3 has 13 residues. Trimming stripped 3 bases from V and 6 bases from J, with 11 bases between. In DNA, the CDR3 is TGTGCCAGCAGCTTTGAACCAGGGGCTGAAGCTTTCTTT. It is translated as CASSFEPGAEAFF.

The V call is TRBV11-3, the J call TRBJ2-7; possible D gene TRBD1, 5 bases. The CDR3 runs 14 residues. V shed 1 base and J shed 3 bases, with 10 bases lying between them. The germline V gene has CDR1 SGHNT and CDR2 YENEEA. CDR3 protein: CASSLGGQNYEQYV. As DNA, the CDR3 is TGTGCCAGCAGCTTAGGTGGACAAAACTACGAGCAGTACGTC.

The genes are TRBV29-1 and TRBJ1-2; D possibly corresponds to TRBD1 (5 bases). Germline V CDR1 and CDR2: SQVTM, ANQGSEA. There are 14 residues in the CDR3. Between the trimmed V and J ends, which lost 2 bases and 2 bases, there was a span of 12 bases. CDR3 nucleotides: TGCAGCGTTGAAAAGAAGGGGTACAACTATGGCTACACCTTC. Translation: CSVEKKGYNYGYTF.

DNA of the CDR3: TGTGCCAGCAGCTCCACCTACGAGCAGTACGTC. It encodes CASSSTYEQYV. V usage is TRBV11-2 and J usage is TRBJ2-7; D not resolved. Trimming left V 4 bases short and J 2 bases short, with 3 bases between. The germline CDR1 and CDR2 sequences are SGHAT and FQNNGV. The CDR3 consists of 11 residues.

This CDR3 reads CASSPIASGGAGDTQYF. CDR3 coding DNA: TGTGCCAGCTCACCGATTGCTAGCGGGGGGGCTGGAGATACGCAGTATTTT. V is TRBV18 and J is TRBJ2-3; TRBD2 agrees at 12 bases. Germline lookup yields CDR1 KGHSH and CDR2 LQKENI. J was trimmed by 5 bases and V by 3 bases; bases with no gene match: 9. The CDR3 is 17 residues long.

V gene TRBV3-1 (or the pseudogene TRBV3-2) combines with J gene TRBJ1-4, with unresolved D. The CDR3 runs 15 residues. The V and J ends lost 4 bases and 0 bases respectively, with 9 bases between them. Germline-derived CDR1 and CDR2 are LGHDT and YNNKEL (reference sequence). CDR3 sequence: CASSLDFATNEKLFF. The CDR3 region has the DNA TGTGCCAGCAGCCTCGACTTTGCAACTAATGAAAAACTGTTTTTT.

This rearrangement joins TRBV5-5 to TRBJ2-2; no definite D call. The CDR3 is 12 amino acids. Trimming took off 4 bases at V and 6 bases at J, with 7 bases between the two ends. Germline V gene sequence: CDR1 SGHKS, CDR2 YYEKEE (reference sequence). The CDR3 DNA reads as TGTGCCAGCAGCGGCCGTCCCGGGGAGCTGTTTTTT. Its protein product is CASSGRPGELFF.

The chain has TRBV19 and TRBJ1-1; D remains unclear. Trimming left V 1 base short and J 3 bases short, with 9 bases between. This CDR3 has 14 residues. Germline-derived CDR1 and CDR2 are LNHDA and SQIVND (reference sequence). The CDR3 DNA sequence: TGTGCCAGTAGTATAGTTACAGCACACACTGAAGCTTTCTTT. Amino acids: CASSIVTAHTEAFF.

This clone was seen a single time. This sequence joins TRBV12-3 or TRBV12-4 and TRBJ2-5; D remains unclear. This CDR3 contains 12 residues. Trimming shortened V by 4 bases and J by 12 bases, and 15 bases separated the two germline ends. The CDR3, as DNA: TGTGCCAGCAGTTATGTTACAGAGACAAAGTACTTC. Protein: CASSYVTETKYF.

V is TRBV28 and J is TRBJ2-5; TRBD1 might be the D (5 bases). Germline assignment: CDR1 MDHEN and CDR2 SYDVKM. The V end was cut by 3 bases, the J end by 3 bases, with 11 bases between. The CDR3 totals 14 residues. CDR3 bases: TGTGCCAGCAGTTTCAGGGTTCGGGAAGAGACCCAGTACTTC. Encoded protein: CASSFRVREETQYF.

The CDR3 here is CSGIGQGESDTQYF. CDR3 in DNA: TGCAGCGGGATCGGGCAGGGGGAGTCAGATACGCAGTATTTT. The V and J genes are TRBV29-1 and TRBJ2-3, with 7 bases aligning to TRBD1. Germline V gene lookup returns CDR1 SQVTM and CDR2 ANQGSEA. The trim removed 7 bases at V and 4 bases at J, leaving 11 bases unmatched. The CDR3 sequence is 14 residues long.

The rearrangement links TRBV28 to TRBJ2-5; D possibly corresponds to TRBD2 (6 bases). CDR1 and CDR2 from the germline V gene are MDHEN and SYDVKM. V gave up 7 bases and J gave up 2 bases, with 20 bases separating them. The CDR3 contains 16 residues. CDR3 amino acids: CASKKSGLSSQETQYF. The CDR3 region has the DNA TGTGCCAGCAAGAAGTCGGGACTCTCGTCACAAGAGACCCAGTACTTC.

The chain couples TRBV5-4 to TRBJ2-3, with 9 bases matching TRBD2. The germline V gene has CDR1 SGHNT and CDR2 YYREEE (reference sequence). The CDR3 contains 15 residues. V shed 0 bases and J 6 bases; nucleotides not matched to a gene: 5. The CDR3, as DNA: TGTGCCAGCAGCTTGGTCCTAGCGGGGCCCGATACGCAGTATTTT. Protein product: CASSLVLAGPDTQYF.

This clone was detected only once. The J gene is TRBJ2-7, the V gene TRBV6-1, with 10 nucleotides matching TRBD1. Germline V lookup: CDR1 MNHNS, CDR2 SASEGT. With 2 bases clipped from V and 1 base from J, the junction kept 5 bases outside the gene matches. This CDR3 region has 16 residues. The CDR3: CASSELRDRGSYEQYF. CDR3 nucleotide sequence: TGTGCCAGCAGTGAATTACGGGACAGGGGTTCCTACGAGCAGTACTTC.

The chain recombines TRBV5-1 with TRBJ2-3, with TRBD1 matching 10 bases. The CDR3 is 14 amino acids. Germline loops: CDR1 SGHRS, CDR2 YFSETQ. The ends lost 4 bases at V and 6 bases at J; junction bases unmatched: 5. CDR3 in amino acids: CASSAGQGVDTQYF. The CDR3 DNA follows: TGCGCCAGCAGCGCCGGACAGGGGGTGGATACGCAGTATTTT. Full variable domain (remainder filled in from reference TRBV5-1 and TRBJ2-3): KAGVTQTPRYLIKTRGQQVTLSCSPISGHRSVSWYQQTPGQGLQFLFEYFSETQRNKGNFPGRFSGRQFSNSRSEMNVSTLELGDSALYLCASSAGQGVDTQYFGPGTRLTVL.

The chain employs TRBV28 and TRBJ2-7; 8 nucleotides align to TRBD2. Germline V lookup: CDR1 MDHEN, CDR2 SYDVKM. V gave up 6 bases and J gave up 1 base; unmatched junction bases: 8. The CDR3 has 15 residues. The CDR3 DNA is TGTGCCAGCAGACCGCGGGGGGCAGGTTCCTACGAGCAGTACTTC. Its translation: CASRPRGAGSYEQYF. Drawing the rest from reference TRBV28 and TRBJ2-7, the complete variable domain is DVKVTQSSRYLVKRTGEKVFLECVQDMDHENMFWYRQDPGLGLRLIYFSYDVKMKEKGDIPEGYSVSREKKERFSLILESASTNQTSMYLCASRPRGAGSYEQYFGPGTRLTVT.

The chain employs TRBV10-3 and TRBJ2-1, with 7 nucleotides matching TRBD1. The germline gives CDR1 ENHRY, CDR2 SYGVKD. This CDR3 has 15 amino acids. Germline trimming cut 3 bases from V and 2 bases from J; bases unmatched to any gene: 4. The CDR3 sequence is CAISDGRGTYNEQFF. CDR3 bases: TGTGCCATCAGTGATGGCAGGGGGACCTACAATGAGCAGTTCTTC.

In DNA form, the CDR3 reads TGTGCCAGCAGTACCCGACAGGGGTATTCCAATGAGCAGTTCTTC. As protein: CASSTRQGYSNEQFF. V and J are TRBV25-1 and TRBJ2-1, with 8 bases identical to TRBD1. The CDR3 loop spans 15 amino acids. With V trimmed by 5 bases and J by 6 bases, 9 bases remained unmatched. Germline-derived CDR1 and CDR2 are MGHDK and SYGVNS.